This T cell receptor (beta chain) was captured by sequencing in a study of T cell responses to AZD1222 COVID-19 vaccine. Losses at the gene ends were 3 bases for V and 3 bases for J; bases not matched to a gene: 3. The CDR3 extends over 15 amino acids. Germline V gene lookup returns CDR1 SGHRS and CDR2 YFSETQ. Turning to this clone: Antigen specificity is unknown.

Whole-study results and caveats: Unmutated variant regions are reportedly targeted by nearly half of spike-specific TCRs.

This table comes from immunoSEQ multiplex PCR, and its TCRdb copy is limited to in-frame clones, with some not included. The record lists about 140,000 clones, of which the ten most abundant hold about 2.3%. This TCR was sampled from an adult in good health. The chain uses TRBV5-1 and TRBJ2-1, with 10 positions matching TRBD1. The specimen sequenced was peripheral blood. In nucleotides, the CDR3 is TGCGCCAGCAGCTCGACAGGGGGCCACTACAATGAGCAGTTCTTC. Its translation: CASSSTGGHYNEQFF.